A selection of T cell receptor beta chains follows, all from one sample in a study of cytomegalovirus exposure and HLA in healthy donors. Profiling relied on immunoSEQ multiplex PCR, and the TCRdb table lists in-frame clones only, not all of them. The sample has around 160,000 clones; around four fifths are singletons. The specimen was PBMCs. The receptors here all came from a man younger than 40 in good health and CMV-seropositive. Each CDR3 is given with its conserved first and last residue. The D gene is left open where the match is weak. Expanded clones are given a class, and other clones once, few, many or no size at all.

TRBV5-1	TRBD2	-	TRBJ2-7	TGCGCCAGCAGCTTGGGACTTATGACTAGCGGGGTCTCCTACGAGCAGTACTTC	CASSLGLMTSGVSYEQYF
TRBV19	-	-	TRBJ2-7	TGTGCCAGTAGTATTGTCTCAGGTAGAAACTACGAGCAGTACTTC	CASSIVSGRNYEQYF
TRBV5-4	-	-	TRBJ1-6	TGTGCCAGCAGCTTGGACAGGGACAATTCACCCCTCCACTTT	CASSLDRDNSPLHF
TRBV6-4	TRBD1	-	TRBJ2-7	TGTGCCAGCAGTCCCGGGACAGACACCTACGAGCAGTACTTC	CASSPGTDTYEQYF
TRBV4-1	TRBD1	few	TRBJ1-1	TGCGCCAGCAGCCAAAGACAGGGGGAGATGAACACTGAAGCTTTCTTT	CASSQRQGEMNTEAFF
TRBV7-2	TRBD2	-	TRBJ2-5	TGTGCCAGCAGCTTCGGACTAGCAGGCCAGTACTTC	CASSFGLAGQYF
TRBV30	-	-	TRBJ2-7	TGTGCCTGGACCAGGGGCTACGAGCAGTACTTC	CAWTRGYEQYF
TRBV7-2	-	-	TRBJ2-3	TGTGCCAGCAGCTTAGCGGGCGGGAGCACAGATACGCAGTATTTT	CASSLAGGSTDTQYF
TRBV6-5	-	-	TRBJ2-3	TGTGCCAGCAGTTACTCGCACGGGAGCACAGATACGCAGTATTTT	CASSYSHGSTDTQYF
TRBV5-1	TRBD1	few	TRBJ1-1	TGCGCCAGCAGCTTGAGCCGTCAGGGGGAGAACACTGAAGCTTTCTTT	CASSLSRQGENTEAFF
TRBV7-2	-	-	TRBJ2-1	TGTGCCAGCAGCCCCGGAGATGGGACTGGAGACTACAATGAGCAGTTCTTC	CASSPGDGTGDYNEQFF
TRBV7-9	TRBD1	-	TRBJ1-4	TGTGCCAGCAGCTTGGGGACAGGGGACCTTCATGATGAAAAACTGTTTTTT	CASSLGTGDLHDEKLFF
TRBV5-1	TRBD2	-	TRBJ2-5	TGCGCCAGCAGCGTCACTAGCGGGGGGGCCGAGACCCAGTACTTC	CASSVTSGGAETQYF
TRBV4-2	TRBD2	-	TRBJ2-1	TGTGCCAGCAGCCAATGGACTAGCGGGGATTCTTACAATGAGCAGTTCTTC	CASSQWTSGDSYNEQFF
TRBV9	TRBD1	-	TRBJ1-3	TGTGCCAGCAGTCGCTCCCGGGACAGGGGGCTTCAGGAAAACACCATATATTTT	CASSRSRDRGLQENTIYF
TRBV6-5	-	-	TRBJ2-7	TGTGCCAGCAGTTACCAGGGTGGGGGCACCTACGAGCAGTACTTC	CASSYQGGGTYEQYF
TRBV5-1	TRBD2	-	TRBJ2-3	TGCGCCAGCAGCCGAACAGCGGGGGCAGATACGCAGTATTTT	CASSRTAGADTQYF
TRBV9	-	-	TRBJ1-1	TGTGCCAGCAGCGTCGCGGGGAAGACTGAAGCTTTCTTT	CASSVAGKTEAFF
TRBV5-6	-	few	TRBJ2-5	TGTGCCAGCAGCCCACAACAGGGCTTGGAGACCCAGTACTTC	CASSPQQGLETQYF
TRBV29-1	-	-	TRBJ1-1	TGCAGCGTTGAGGTGGGGGGAGGGGGGACTGAAGCTTTCTTT	CSVEVGGGGTEAFF
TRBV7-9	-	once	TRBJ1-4	TGTGCCAGCAGCTTAAAAGGGGGACCTAATGAAAAACTGTTTTTT	CASSLKGGPNEKLFF
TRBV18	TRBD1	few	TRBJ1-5	TGTGCCAGCTCACCGAACTACGGACAGGATCAGCCCCAGCATTTT	CASSPNYGQDQPQHF
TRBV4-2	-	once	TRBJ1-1	TGTGCCAGCAGCCAAGGGGGGGATTCGAACACTGAAGCTTTCTTT	CASSQGGDSNTEAFF
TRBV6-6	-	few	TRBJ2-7	TGTGCCAGCAGTTACGTGCGGGATGAGCAGTACTTC	CASSYVRDEQYF
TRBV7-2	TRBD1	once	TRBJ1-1	TGTGCCAGCAGCGACTCCTCGGGACAGGGCCCTGAAGCTTTCTTT	CASSDSSGQGPEAFF
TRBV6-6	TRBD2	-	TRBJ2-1	TGTGCCAGCAGTTACGCGGCTAGCGGGGGGAATGAGCAGTTCTTC	CASSYAASGGNEQFF
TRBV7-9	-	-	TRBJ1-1	TGTGCCAGCATCAAGACAGGACTCCCGATGAACACTGAAGCTTTCTTT	CASIKTGLPMNTEAFF
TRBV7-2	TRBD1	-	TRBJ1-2	TGTGCCAGCAGCCCCGACAGGGGGTCATACGGCTACACCTTC	CASSPDRGSYGYTF
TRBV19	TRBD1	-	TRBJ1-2	TGTGCCAGTAGTGCCCGGACAGGGAATATCTATGGCTACACCTTC	CASSARTGNIYGYTF
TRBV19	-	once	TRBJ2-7	TGTGCCAGTAGTCAGTCCGTATCGGGCGAGCAGTACTTC	CASSQSVSGEQYF
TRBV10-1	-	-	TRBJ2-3	TGCGCCAGCAGTGAGTGGGGGGGACACCGCACAGATACGCAGTATTTT	CASSEWGGHRTDTQYF
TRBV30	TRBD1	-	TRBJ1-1	TGTGCCTGGAGTGTATCCGGGACAGGGAAGAATGAAGCTTTCTTT	CAWSVSGTGKNEAFF
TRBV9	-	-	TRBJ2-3	TGTGCCAGCAGCGTAGCCGGTGTAGCCCGGCCGGGGGATACGCAGTATTTT	CASSVAGVARPGDTQYF
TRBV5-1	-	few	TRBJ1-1	TGCGCCAGCAGCTTGGTTTACCGGGGTAGGAACACTGAAGCTTTCTTT	CASSLVYRGRNTEAFF
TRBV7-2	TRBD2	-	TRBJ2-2	TGTGCCAGCAGACCGCCGGGGGGGCTAAACACCGGGGAGCTGTTTTTT	CASRPPGGLNTGELFF
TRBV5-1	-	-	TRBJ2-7	TGCGCCAGCAGCTTGGGACCGACAGACGGCGAGCAGTACTTC	CASSLGPTDGEQYF
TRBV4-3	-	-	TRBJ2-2	TGCGCCAGCAATCAGGGGCTATTAGACACCGGGGAGCTGTTTTTT	CASNQGLLDTGELFF
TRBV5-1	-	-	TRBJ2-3	TGCGCCAGCGCCAAAGGGAGCGTCACAGATACGCAGTATTTT	CASAKGSVTDTQYF
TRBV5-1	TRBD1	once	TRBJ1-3	TGCGCCAGCAGCTCCCGACAGGGAAAAGCTGGAAACACCATATATTTT	CASSSRQGKAGNTIYF
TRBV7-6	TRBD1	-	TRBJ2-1	TGTGCCAGCAGCCTCCGTTCGGGACAGGCGAGCTCCTACAATGAGCAGTTCTTC	CASSLRSGQASSYNEQFF
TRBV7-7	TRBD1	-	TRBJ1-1	TGTGCTAGCAGCCCGTGGGACAGGCAGAACACTGAAGCTTTCTTT	CASSPWDRQNTEAFF
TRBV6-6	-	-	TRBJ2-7	TGTGCCAGCAGTTACGGTAGCGGCTACGAGCAGTACTTC	CASSYGSGYEQYF
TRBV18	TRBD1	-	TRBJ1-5	TGTGCCAGCTCACCACCTATTGGGACAGGGGGCAATCAGCCCCAGCATTTT	CASSPPIGTGGNQPQHF
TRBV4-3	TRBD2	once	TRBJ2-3	TGCGCCAGCAGCCAAGATCCTAGCGGGGGGGCTAGGGATACGCAGTATTTT	CASSQDPSGGARDTQYF
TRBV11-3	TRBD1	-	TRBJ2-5	TGTGCCAGCAGCTCGAGGGACAGCCAAGAGACCCAGTACTTC	CASSSRDSQETQYF
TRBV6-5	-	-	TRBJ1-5	TGTGCCAGCAGCAACGAGGGAAGCGGCAATCAGCCCCAGCATTTT	CASSNEGSGNQPQHF
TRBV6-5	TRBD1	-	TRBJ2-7	TGTGCCAGCAGTGCCGGGACAGGTACCTACGAGCAGTACTTC	CASSAGTGTYEQYF
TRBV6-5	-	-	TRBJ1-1	TGTGCCAGCAGGCCTACTACAGGGTTCAACACTGAAGCTTTCTTT	CASRPTTGFNTEAFF
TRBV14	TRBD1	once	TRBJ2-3	TGTGCCAGCAGCCATAACAGGGGCGTGACAGATACGCAGTATTTT	CASSHNRGVTDTQYF
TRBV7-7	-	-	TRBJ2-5	TGTGCTAGCAGCCCAGGGACTGCAAGTGGAGAGACCCAGTACTTC	CASSPGTASGETQYF
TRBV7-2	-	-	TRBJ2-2	TGTGCCAGCAGCCCGCAAGAGGTGAACACCGGGGAGCTGTTTTTT	CASSPQEVNTGELFF
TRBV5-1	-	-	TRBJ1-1	TGCGCCAGCAGCGGGTGGGGCATGAACACTGAAGCTTTCTTT	CASSGWGMNTEAFF
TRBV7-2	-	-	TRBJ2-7	TGTGCCAGCCAATCGGTGGGAGGGGGAGGCTACGAGCAGTACTTC	CASQSVGGGGYEQYF
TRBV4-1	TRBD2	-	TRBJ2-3	TGCGCCAGCAGCCTCCGGGCCGGGACTAGCGGGGGGCAGGATACGCAGTATTTT	CASSLRAGTSGGQDTQYF
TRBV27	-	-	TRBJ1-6	TGTGCCAGCGGCCCCCGGGGCCGGCACGGGGGGCCCCTCCACTTT	CASGPRGRHGGPLHF
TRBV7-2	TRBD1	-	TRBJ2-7	TGTGCCAGCAGCATAAAATTCGGACAGGGACAAATCGAGCAGTACTTC	CASSIKFGQGQIEQYF